Listed below are T cell receptor beta chains from one sample, sequenced in a study of technical replicates of blood from a few donors. Libraries were prepared by immunoSEQ multiplex PCR; TCRdb keeps only in-frame clonotypes and omits some of them. The sample holds tens of thousands of clones, roughly 91% seen once. The sequenced sample was PBMCs. Receptor source: a human donor in good health. Some clones in this sample may be carry-over from other donors' samples. Both conserved end residues are part of each CDR3. D genes are given only for firm matches. Not all rows give a size; the values are once, few, many and, for expanded clones, a class.

d_gene	v_gene	j_gene	len	abundance	CDR3aa	CDR3nt
TRBD1	TRBV13	TRBJ1-3	15	.	CASRTQGAGGNTIYF	TGTGCCAGCAGAACACAGGGGGCTGGTGGAAACACCATATATTTT
.	TRBV19	TRBJ2-5	14	once	CASSSLGYQETQYF	TGTGCCAGTAGTAGTTTGGGCTACCAAGAGACCCAGTACTTC
.	TRBV7-2	TRBJ1-4	14	.	CASSLTRLNEKLFF	TGTGCCAGCAGCCTTACACGACTTAATGAAAAACTGTTTTTT
.	TRBV4-1	TRBJ1-1	15	.	CASSQGWTGQLVAFF	TGCGCCAGCAGCCAAGGGTGGACCGGACAGTTAGTAGCTTTCTTT
.	TRBV2	TRBJ1-2	11	.	CASIANYGYTF	TGTGCCAGCATAGCCAACTATGGCTACACCTTC
.	TRBV13	TRBJ2-1	15	.	CASSFVWGGRYEQFF	TGTGCCAGCAGCTTTGTGTGGGGGGGCCGCTATGAGCAGTTCTTC
TRBD1	TRBV27	TRBJ1-1	17	few	CASSLSLTGGWGTEAFF	TGTGCCAGCAGTTTATCGTTAACAGGGGGTTGGGGCACTGAAGCTTTCTTT
TRBD1	TRBV29-1	TRBJ2-7	12	.	CSVETGGYEQYF	TGCAGCGTTGAAACAGGGGGCTACGAGCAGTACTTC
.	TRBV4-1	TRBJ1-2	13	.	CASSQVENYGYTF	TGCGCCAGCAGCCAAGTAGAAAACTATGGCTACACCTTC
TRBD1	TRBV29-1	TRBJ1-2	13	.	CSVEGQGNYGYTF	TGCAGCGTTGAGGGACAGGGTAACTATGGCTACACCTTC
.	TRBV10-3	TRBJ2-5	13	.	CAISPSKQETQYF	TGTGCCATCAGTCCGAGTAAGCAAGAGACCCAGTACTTC
TRBD2	TRBV4-3	TRBJ2-7	15	.	CASSQEREAPYEQYF	TGCGCCAGCAGCCAAGAGCGGGAGGCCCCTTACGAGCAGTACTTC
.	TRBV2	TRBJ1-5	12	.	CASARDNQPQHF	TGTGCCAGCGCCCGGGACAATCAGCCCCAGCATTTT
TRBD2	TRBV5-4	TRBJ2-1	14	.	CASSLPGLASEQFF	TGTGCCAGCAGCTTGCCCGGACTAGCGTCTGAGCAGTTCTTC
.	TRBV1	TRBJ2-1	17	.	CTSSQDKPGSSYNEQFF	TGCACCAGCAGCCAAGATAAACCCGGGAGCTCCTACAATGAGCAGTTCTTC
TRBD1	TRBV7-2	TRBJ1-4	16	.	CASSSGTGGSWEKLFF	TGTGCCAGCAGCTCCGGGACAGGGGGATCTTGGGAAAAACTGTTTTTT
TRBD1	TRBV5-6	TRBJ1-2	14	.	CASSLRQGKYGYTF	TGTGCCAGCAGCTTGAGACAGGGAAAGTATGGCTACACCTTC
.	TRBV6-1	TRBJ1-4	14	few	CASTLLGGDEKLFF	TGTGCCAGCACCCTATTGGGGGGTGATGAAAAACTGTTTTTT
.	TRBV6-6	TRBJ2-4	13	.	CASRVGEANIQYF	TGTGCCAGCAGAGTGGGAGAAGCGAACATTCAGTACTTC
.	TRBV4-3	TRBJ1-4	16	once	CASSVDFPGINEKLFF	TGCGCCAGCAGCGTAGATTTCCCGGGGATTAATGAAAAACTGTTTTTT
.	TRBV4-1	TRBJ1-2	14	.	CASSQDGGVWGYTF	TGCGCCAGCAGCCAAGATGGCGGGGTTTGGGGCTACACCTTC
TRBD1	TRBV19	TRBJ1-5	15	.	CASTKDRVGNQPQHF	TGTGCCAGTACTAAAGACAGGGTGGGCAATCAGCCCCAGCATTTT
TRBD2	TRBV4-3	TRBJ2-1	15	.	CASSQDGGSSDEQFF	TGCGCCAGCAGCCAAGATGGCGGGAGTTCGGATGAGCAGTTCTTC
TRBD2	TRBV11-1	TRBJ2-3	17	.	CASSPPGAASGSDTQYF	TGTGCCAGCAGTCCCCCCGGGGCGGCTAGCGGATCAGATACGCAGTATTTT
TRBD1	TRBV19	TRBJ1-1	13	.	CASSIRQGEGGFF	TGTGCCAGTAGTATTCGACAGGGAGAAGGGGGTTTCTTT
.	TRBV5-4	TRBJ2-7	14	few	CASRAKGQGYEQYF	TGTGCCAGCAGGGCTAAGGGGCAGGGCTACGAGCAGTACTTC
TRBD2	TRBV5-1	TRBJ2-3	16	.	CASSLAGGPSTDTQYF	TGCGCCAGCAGCCTAGCGGGGGGGCCTAGCACAGATACGCAGTATTTT
TRBD2	TRBV5-6	TRBJ2-5	14	once	CASSLAGLEETQYF	TGTGCCAGCAGCTTGGCTGGACTAGAAGAGACCCAGTACTTC
.	TRBV6-5	TRBJ2-1	13	.	CASSLGAYNEQFF	TGTGCCAGCAGTTTAGGGGCTTACAATGAGCAGTTCTTC
TRBD1	TRBV5-6	TRBJ1-1	14	.	CASSTDREWSEAFF	TGTGCCAGCAGCACCGACAGGGAATGGTCTGAAGCTTTCTTT
TRBD2	TRBV9	TRBJ2-5	15	.	CASSVVAGGGETQYF	TGTGCCAGCAGCGTAGTAGCGGGGGGCGGAGAGACCCAGTACTTC
.	TRBV29-1	TRBJ1-2	13	once	CSVLEGGGWGYTF	TGCAGCGTCCTGGAGGGCGGCGGCTGGGGCTACACCTTC
.	TRBV11-2	TRBJ2-7	15	.	CASSLARDTLPGEYF	TGTGCCAGCAGCCTCGCTCGGGACACCTTACCCGGCGAGTACTTC
.	TRBV11-2	TRBJ2-3	16	.	CASSLFGSGITDTQYF	TGTGCCAGCAGCTTATTCGGGAGTGGAATCACAGATACGCAGTATTTT
TRBD1	TRBV28	TRBJ1-1	16	few	CASSYAAHRGNTEAFF	TGTGCCAGCAGTTACGCTGCCCACAGGGGGAACACTGAAGCTTTCTTT
.	TRBV11-2	TRBJ2-6	19	.	CASSLNGGSMAAGANVLTF	TGTGCCAGCAGCTTAAATGGTGGCTCTATGGCGGCTGGGGCCAACGTCCTGACTTTC
.	TRBV9	TRBJ1-5	16	.	CASSVAFRWRRQPQHF	TGTGCCAGCAGCGTAGCTTTCAGGTGGCGAAGACAGCCCCAGCATTTT
.	TRBV4-3	TRBJ1-6	18	few	CASSQEPGTTLRNSPLHF	TGCGCCAGCAGCCAAGAACCCGGGACAACCCTCCGGAATTCACCCCTCCACTTT
.	TRBV5-1	TRBJ2-2	15	once	CASSLEGTNTGELFF	TGCGCCAGCAGCTTGGAAGGGACAAACACCGGGGAGCTGTTTTTT
.	TRBV11-2	TRBJ1-3	15	.	CASSLAGEGGNTIYF	TGTGCCAGCAGCCTAGCGGGGGAGGGAGGAAACACCATATATTTT
TRBD1	TRBV30	TRBJ2-2	15	.	CAWAPTRGLMGELFF	TGTGCCTGGGCCCCGACCAGGGGGCTCATGGGGGAGCTGTTTTTT
.	TRBV19	TRBJ2-1	13	once	CASSIGALTEQFF	TGTGCCAGTAGTATAGGGGCTCTTACCGAGCAGTTCTTC
.	TRBV29-1	TRBJ1-1	13	.	CSVEAPGRTEAFF	TGCAGCGTTGAAGCGCCAGGGAGGACTGAAGCTTTCTTT
TRBD1	TRBV5-4	TRBJ2-7	13	.	CASSQQGARVEYF	TGTGCCAGCAGCCAGCAGGGGGCGCGGGTTGAGTACTTC
TRBD1	TRBV7-3	TRBJ2-3	12	.	CASSVRGDTQYF	TGTGCCAGCAGCGTCAGGGGGGATACGCAGTATTTT